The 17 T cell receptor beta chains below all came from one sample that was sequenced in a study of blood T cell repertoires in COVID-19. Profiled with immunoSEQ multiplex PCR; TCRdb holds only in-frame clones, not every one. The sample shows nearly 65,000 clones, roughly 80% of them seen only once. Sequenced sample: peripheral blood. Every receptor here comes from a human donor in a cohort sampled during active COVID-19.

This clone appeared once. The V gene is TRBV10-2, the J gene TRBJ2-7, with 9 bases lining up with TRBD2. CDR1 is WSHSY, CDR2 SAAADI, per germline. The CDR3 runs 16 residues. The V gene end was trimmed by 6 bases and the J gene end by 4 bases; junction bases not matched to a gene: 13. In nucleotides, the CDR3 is TGCGCCAGCAGGGACCGAGATAGCGGGAGATTGTACGAGCAGTACTTC. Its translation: CASRDRDSGRLYEQYF.

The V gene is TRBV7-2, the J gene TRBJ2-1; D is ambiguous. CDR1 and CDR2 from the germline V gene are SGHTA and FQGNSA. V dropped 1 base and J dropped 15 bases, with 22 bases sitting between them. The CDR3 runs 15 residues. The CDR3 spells CASSLGAIETSHMFF. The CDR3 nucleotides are TGTGCCAGCAGCTTAGGAGCTATTGAGACTTCCCACATGTTCTTC.

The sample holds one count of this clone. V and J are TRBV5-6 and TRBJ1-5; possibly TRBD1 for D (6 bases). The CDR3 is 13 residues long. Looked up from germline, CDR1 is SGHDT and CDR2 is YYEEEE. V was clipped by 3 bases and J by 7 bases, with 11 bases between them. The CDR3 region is CASSSGTTQPQHF. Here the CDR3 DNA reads TGTGCCAGCAGCTCTGGGACAACGCAGCCCCAGCATTTT.

CDR3 sequence: CASSVGLGGEKLFF. The CDR3 bases are TGTGCCAGCAGCGTAGGGCTAGGCGGCGAAAAACTGTTTTTT. The chain employs TRBV9 and TRBJ1-4, with D unclear. This CDR3 has 14 amino acids. Trimming cost V 0 bases and J 8 bases, with 11 bases left between them. Germline CDR1 SGDLS, CDR2 YYNGEE.

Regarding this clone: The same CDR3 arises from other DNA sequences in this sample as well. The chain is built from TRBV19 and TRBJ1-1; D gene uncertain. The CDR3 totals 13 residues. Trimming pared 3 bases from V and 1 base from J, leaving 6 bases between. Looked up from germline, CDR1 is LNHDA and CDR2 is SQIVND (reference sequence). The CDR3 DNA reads TGTGCCAGTAGTATCCCAGGGAACACTGAAGCTTTCTTT. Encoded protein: CASSIPGNTEAFF.

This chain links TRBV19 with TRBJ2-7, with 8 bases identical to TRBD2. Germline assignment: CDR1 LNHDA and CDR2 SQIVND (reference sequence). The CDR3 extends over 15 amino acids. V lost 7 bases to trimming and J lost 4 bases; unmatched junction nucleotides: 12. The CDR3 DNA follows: TGTGCCAGTACCCTCGGGACTAGTTACCCATACGAGCAGTACTTC. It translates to CASTLGTSYPYEQYF.

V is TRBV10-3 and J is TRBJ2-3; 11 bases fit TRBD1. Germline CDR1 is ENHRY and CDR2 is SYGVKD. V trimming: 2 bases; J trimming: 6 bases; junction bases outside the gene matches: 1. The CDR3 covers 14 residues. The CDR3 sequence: CAISERDRGDTQYF. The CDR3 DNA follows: TGTGCCATCAGTGAGCGGGACAGGGGGGATACGCAGTATTTT.

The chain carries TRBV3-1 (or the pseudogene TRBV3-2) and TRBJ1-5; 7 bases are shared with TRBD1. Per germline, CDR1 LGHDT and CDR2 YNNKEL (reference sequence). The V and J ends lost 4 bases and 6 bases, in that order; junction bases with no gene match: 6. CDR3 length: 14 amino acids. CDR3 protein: CASSLRGGGQPQHF. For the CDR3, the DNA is TGTGCCAGCAGCCTTCGAGGGGGCGGTCAGCCCCAGCATTTT.

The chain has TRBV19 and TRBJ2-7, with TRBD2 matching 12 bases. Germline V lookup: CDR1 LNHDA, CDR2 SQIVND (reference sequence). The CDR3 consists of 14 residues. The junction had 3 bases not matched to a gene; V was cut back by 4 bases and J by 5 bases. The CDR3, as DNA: TGTGCCAGTAGTACTAGCGGGGGGGCGAACGAGCAGTACTTC. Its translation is CASSTSGGANEQYF.

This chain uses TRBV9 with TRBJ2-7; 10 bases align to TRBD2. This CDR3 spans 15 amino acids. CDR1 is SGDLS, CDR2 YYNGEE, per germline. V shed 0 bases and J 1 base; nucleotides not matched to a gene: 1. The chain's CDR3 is CASSVDSGGSYEQYF. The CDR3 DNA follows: TGTGCCAGCAGCGTAGATAGCGGGGGGTCCTACGAGCAGTACTTC.

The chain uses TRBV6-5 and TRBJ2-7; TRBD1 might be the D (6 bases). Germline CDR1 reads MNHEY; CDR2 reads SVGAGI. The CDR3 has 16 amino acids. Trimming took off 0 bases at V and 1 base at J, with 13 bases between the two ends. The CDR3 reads CASSYSRWDTSYEQYF. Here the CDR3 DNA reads TGTGCCAGCAGTTACTCGAGGTGGGACACTTCCTACGAGCAGTACTTC.

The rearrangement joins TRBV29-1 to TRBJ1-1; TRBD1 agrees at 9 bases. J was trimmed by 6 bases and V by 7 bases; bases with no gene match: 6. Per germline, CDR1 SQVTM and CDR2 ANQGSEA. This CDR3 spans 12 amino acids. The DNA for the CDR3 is TGCAGCGCGCGGACAGGGGTTTCTGAAGCTTTCTTT. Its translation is CSARTGVSEAFF.

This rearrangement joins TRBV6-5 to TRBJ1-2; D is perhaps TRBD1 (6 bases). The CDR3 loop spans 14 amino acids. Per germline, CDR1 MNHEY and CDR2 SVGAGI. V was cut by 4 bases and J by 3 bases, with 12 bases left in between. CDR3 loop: CASSWSSGDYGYTF. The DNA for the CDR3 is TGTGCCAGCAGTTGGTCGTCAGGGGACTATGGCTACACCTTC.

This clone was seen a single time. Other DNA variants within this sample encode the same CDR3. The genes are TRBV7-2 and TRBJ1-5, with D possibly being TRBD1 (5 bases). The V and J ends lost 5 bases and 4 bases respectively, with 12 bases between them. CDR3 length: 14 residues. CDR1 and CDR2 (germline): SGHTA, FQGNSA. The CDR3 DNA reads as TGTGCCAGCAGCCCTGGGGGGGGGAATCAGCCCCAGCATTTT. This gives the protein CASSPGGGNQPQHF.

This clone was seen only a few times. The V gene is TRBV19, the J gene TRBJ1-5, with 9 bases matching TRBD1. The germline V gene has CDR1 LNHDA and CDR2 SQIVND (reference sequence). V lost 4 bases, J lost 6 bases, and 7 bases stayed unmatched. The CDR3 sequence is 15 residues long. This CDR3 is CASSRTGVAGQPQHF. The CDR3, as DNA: TGTGCCAGTAGTAGGACAGGGGTCGCCGGTCAGCCCCAGCATTTT.

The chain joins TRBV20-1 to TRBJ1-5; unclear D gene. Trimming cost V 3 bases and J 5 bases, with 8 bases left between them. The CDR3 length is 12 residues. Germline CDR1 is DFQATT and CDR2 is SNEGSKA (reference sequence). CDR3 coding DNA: TGCAGTGCTAGTTATGGAGATCAGCCCCAGCATTTT. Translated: CSASYGDQPQHF.

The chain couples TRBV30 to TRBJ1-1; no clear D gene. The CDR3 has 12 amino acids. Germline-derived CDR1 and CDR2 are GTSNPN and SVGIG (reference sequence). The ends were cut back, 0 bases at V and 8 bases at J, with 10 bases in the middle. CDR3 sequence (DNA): TGTGCCTGGAGTGTAAGAGGCGGGGAAGCTTTCTTT. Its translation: CAWSVRGGEAFF.